This T cell receptor (beta chain) is from a study of shared clonotypes between healthy human individuals. This table comes from immunoSEQ multiplex PCR, and its TCRdb copy is limited to in-frame clones, with some not included. The sample consists of about 2 million clones, 85% to 95% of them appearing once. Germline CDR1 is MNHEY and CDR2 is SMNVEV (reference sequence). Between the trimmed V and J ends, which lost 0 bases and 5 bases, there was a span of 13 bases. The CDR3 consists of 15 residues. CD45RO-negative cells were positively selected for CCR7, leaving out terminally differentiated effector memory CD45RA+ cells.

This clonotype was sampled from a man younger than 35 in good health. Material: naive CD8+ T cells sorted from blood. The chain recombines TRBV27 with TRBJ2-5; D might be TRBD2 (7 bases). This CDR3 is CASSLSTGGGETQYF. The CDR3 DNA reads as TGTGCCAGCAGTTTATCCACGGGGGGCGGTGAGACCCAGTACTTC.